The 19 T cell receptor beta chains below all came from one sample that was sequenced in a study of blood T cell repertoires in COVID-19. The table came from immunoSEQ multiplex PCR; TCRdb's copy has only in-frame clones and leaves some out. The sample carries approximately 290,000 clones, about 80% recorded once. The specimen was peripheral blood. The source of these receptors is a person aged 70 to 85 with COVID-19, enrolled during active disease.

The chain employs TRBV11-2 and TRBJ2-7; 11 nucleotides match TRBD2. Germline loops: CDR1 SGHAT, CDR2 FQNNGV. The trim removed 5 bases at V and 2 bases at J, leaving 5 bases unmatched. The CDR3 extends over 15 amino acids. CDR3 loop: CASSQTSGSTYEQYF. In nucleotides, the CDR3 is TGTGCCAGCAGCCAAACTAGCGGGAGTACCTACGAGCAGTACTTC.

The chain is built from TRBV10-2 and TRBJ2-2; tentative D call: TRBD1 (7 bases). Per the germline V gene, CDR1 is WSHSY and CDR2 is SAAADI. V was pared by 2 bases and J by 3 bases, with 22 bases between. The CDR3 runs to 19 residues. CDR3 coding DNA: TGCGCCAGCAGTGAGGTTGGACAGGCGAGGGGGGCGGACACCGGGGAGCTGTTTTTT. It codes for CASSEVGQARGADTGELFF.

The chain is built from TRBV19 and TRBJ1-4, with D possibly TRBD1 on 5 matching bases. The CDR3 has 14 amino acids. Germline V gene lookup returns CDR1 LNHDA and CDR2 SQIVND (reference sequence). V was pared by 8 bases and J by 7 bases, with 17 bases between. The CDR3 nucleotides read TGTGCCAGTGTGGGTTGGCAGGGCCGTGAAAAACTGTTTTTT. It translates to CASVGWQGREKLFF. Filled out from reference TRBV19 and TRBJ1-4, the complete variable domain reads DGGITQSPKYLFRKEGQNVTLSCEQNLNHDAMYWYRQDPGQGLRLIYYSQIVNDFQKGDIAEGYSVSREKKESFPLTVTSAQKNPTAFYLCASVGWQGREKLFFGSGTQLSVL.

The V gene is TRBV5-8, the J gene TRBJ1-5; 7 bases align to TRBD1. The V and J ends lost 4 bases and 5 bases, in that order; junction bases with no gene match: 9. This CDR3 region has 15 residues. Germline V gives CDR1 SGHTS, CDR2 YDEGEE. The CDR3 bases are TGTGCCAGCAGCCGACTGGGACAGTGGGATCAGCCCCAGCATTTT. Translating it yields CASSRLGQWDQPQHF.

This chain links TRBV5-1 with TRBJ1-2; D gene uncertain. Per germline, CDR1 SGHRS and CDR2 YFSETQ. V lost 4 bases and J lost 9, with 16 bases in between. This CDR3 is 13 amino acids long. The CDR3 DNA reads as TGCGCCAGCAGCAGTGACACTGCCGGTCGCTACACCTTC. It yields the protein CASSSDTAGRYTF.

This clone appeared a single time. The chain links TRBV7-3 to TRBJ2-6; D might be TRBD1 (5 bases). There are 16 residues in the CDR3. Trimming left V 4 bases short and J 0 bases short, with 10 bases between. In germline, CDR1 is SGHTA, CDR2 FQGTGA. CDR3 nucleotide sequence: TGTGCCAGCAGCTCAGGGTTCTCCTCTGGGGCCAACGTCCTGACTTTC. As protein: CASSSGFSSGANVLTF.

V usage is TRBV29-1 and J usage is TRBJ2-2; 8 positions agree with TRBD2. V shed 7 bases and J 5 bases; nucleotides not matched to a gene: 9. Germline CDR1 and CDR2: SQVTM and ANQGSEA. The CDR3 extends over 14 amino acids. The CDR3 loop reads CSARRGAGTGELFF. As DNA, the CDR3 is TGCAGCGCCCGGCGGGGGGCCGGGACCGGGGAGCTGTTTTTT.

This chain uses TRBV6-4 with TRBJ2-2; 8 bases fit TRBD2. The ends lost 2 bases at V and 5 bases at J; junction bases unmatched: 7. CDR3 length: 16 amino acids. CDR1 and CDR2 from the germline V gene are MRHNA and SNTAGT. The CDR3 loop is CASSDTAGEGTGELFF. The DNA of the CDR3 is TGTGCCAGCAGTGACACAGCGGGAGAAGGGACCGGGGAGCTGTTTTTT.

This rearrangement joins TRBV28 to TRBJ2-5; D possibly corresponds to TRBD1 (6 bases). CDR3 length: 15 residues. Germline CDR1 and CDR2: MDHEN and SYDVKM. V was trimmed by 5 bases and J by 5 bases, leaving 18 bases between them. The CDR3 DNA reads TGTGCCAGCAGTGGGTCGGGACAACCCTTGGAGACCCAGTACTTC. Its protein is CASSGSGQPLETQYF.

The DNA of the CDR3 is TGTGCCAGCAGCGTAGGCGTGGGCCGTCAGCCCCAGCATTTT. It codes for CASSVGVGRQPQHF. The V gene is TRBV9, the J gene TRBJ1-5; D gene uncertain. Germline V gives CDR1 SGDLS, CDR2 YYNGEE. The CDR3 has 14 residues. Trimming pared 0 bases from V and 6 bases from J, leaving 10 bases between.

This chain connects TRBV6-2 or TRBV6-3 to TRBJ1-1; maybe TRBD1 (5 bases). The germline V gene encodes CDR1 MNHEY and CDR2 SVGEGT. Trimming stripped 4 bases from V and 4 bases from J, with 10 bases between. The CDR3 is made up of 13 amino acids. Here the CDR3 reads CASSLVGPTEAFF. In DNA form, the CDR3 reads TGTGCCAGCAGTTTGGTGGGGCCCACTGAAGCTTTCTTT.

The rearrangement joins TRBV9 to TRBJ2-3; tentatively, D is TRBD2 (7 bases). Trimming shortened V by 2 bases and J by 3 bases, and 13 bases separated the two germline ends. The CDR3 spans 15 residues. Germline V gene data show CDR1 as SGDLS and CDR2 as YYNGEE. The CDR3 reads CASSVIGGGTDTQYF. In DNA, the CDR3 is TGTGCCAGCAGCGTTATAGGGGGAGGGACAGATACGCAGTATTTT.

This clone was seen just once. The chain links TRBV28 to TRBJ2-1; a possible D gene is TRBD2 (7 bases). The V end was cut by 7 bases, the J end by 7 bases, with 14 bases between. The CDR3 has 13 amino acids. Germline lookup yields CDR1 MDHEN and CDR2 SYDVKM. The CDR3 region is CASKMGGQNEQFF. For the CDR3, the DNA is TGTGCCAGCAAGATGGGGGGGCAAAATGAGCAGTTCTTC.

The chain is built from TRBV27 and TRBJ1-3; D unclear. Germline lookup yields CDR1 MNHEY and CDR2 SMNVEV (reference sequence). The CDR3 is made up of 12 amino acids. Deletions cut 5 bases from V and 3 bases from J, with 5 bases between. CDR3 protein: CASSPGGNTIYF. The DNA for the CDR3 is TGTGCCAGCAGTCCGGGTGGAAACACCATATATTTT.

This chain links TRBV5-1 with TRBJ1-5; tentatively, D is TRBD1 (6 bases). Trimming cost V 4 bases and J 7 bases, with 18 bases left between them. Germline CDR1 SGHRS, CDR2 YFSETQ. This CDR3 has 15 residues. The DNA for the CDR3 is TGCGCCAGCAGCCCCAGAGGGGGAAATGGCCAGCCCCAGCATTTT. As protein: CASSPRGGNGQPQHF.

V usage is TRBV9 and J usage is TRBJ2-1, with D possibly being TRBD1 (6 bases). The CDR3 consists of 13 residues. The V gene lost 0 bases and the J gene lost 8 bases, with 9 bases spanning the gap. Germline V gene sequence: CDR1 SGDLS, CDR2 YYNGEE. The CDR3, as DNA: TGTGCCAGCAGCGTAGTGGGGGCAGATGAGCAGTTCTTC. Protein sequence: CASSVVGADEQFF.

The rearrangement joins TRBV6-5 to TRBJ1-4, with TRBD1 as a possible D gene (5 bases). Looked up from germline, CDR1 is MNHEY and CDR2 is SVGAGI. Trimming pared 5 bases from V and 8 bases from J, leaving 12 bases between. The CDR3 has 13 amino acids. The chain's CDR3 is CASSIREGEKLFF. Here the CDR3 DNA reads TGTGCCAGCAGTATAAGGGAGGGGGAAAAACTGTTTTTT.

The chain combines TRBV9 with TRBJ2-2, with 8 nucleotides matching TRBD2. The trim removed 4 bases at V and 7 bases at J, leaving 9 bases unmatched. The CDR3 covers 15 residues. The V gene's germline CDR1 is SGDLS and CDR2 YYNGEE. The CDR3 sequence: CASSPRGGNFGELFF. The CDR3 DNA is TGTGCCAGCAGCCCCCGGGGGGGCAACTTCGGGGAGCTGTTTTTT.

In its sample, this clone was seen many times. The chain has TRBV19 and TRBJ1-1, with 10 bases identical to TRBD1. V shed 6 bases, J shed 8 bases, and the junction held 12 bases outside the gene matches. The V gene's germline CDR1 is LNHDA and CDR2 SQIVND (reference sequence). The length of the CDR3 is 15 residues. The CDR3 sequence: CASRLTSGQGPEAFF. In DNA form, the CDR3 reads TGTGCCAGTAGGCTAACCTCGGGACAGGGGCCAGAAGCTTTCTTT.